A single sample is the source of the 32 T cell receptor beta chains below, sequenced in a study of cytomegalovirus exposure and HLA in healthy donors (dated by TCRdb to about 2017). The library was produced with the immunoSEQ multiplex PCR assay. For the multiplex PCR, a mixture combining 60 forward primers for TCR Vbeta segments and 13 reverse primers for TCR Jbeta segments was used. The table comes from immuneACCESS by way of TCRdb, which keeps in-frame sequences with V and J called. Part of the clones is missing from these tables; in studies checked, under half for an unresolved V gene and the rest for unknown reasons. Recorded for this sample are 76,000 or so clones; less than 80% of them occurred a single time. Together, the top ten hold approximately 8.9% of the sample. Sequenced sample: PBMCs. The source of these receptors is a woman aged 40 to 50 in good health and CMV-seropositive.

CDR3 sequence (DNA): TGTGCCTGGAGCCGGGGGTCTGGAAACACCATATATTTT. Translated: CAWSRGSGNTIYF. The genes are TRBV30 and TRBJ1-3, with D perhaps matching TRBD1 (5 bases). CDR3 length: 13 amino acids. Germline V CDR1 and CDR2: GTSNPN, SVGIG (reference sequence). Trimming took 3 bases from V and 1 from J, leaving 7 bases between them.

There are a few counts of this clone. The J gene is TRBJ2-5, the V gene TRBV10-3; D remains ambiguous. The CDR3 consists of 13 residues. V lost 2 bases and J lost 1, with 5 bases in between. CDR1 is ENHRY and CDR2 is SYGVKD in the germline V gene. In DNA, the CDR3 is TGTGCCATCAGTGAGCGGTCCCAAGAGACCCAGTACTTC. Its translation: CAISERSQETQYF.

Written as DNA, the CDR3 is TGTGCCTGGAGTCCGGGACAGGGTGGGGGGGAGCTGTTTTTT. Residues: CAWSPGQGGGELFF. This sequence joins TRBV30 and TRBJ2-2; 9 bases agree with TRBD1. This CDR3 region has 14 residues. Germline assignment: CDR1 GTSNPN and CDR2 SVGIG (reference sequence). The J segment lost 8 bases and the V segment lost 2 bases, leaving 6 bases of the junction unmatched. Variable domain in full (rest from reference TRBV30 and TRBJ2-2): SQTIHQWPATLVQPVGSPLSLECTVEGTSNPNLYWYRQAAGRGLQLLFYSVGIGQISSEVPQNLSASRPQDRQFILSSKKLLLSDSGFYLCAWSPGQGGGELFFGEGSRLTVL.

This clone was seen only a few times. The chain links TRBV7-7 to TRBJ2-2; possibly TRBD2 for D (5 bases). V lost 5 bases, J lost 7 bases, and 8 bases lay in between. The CDR3 is made up of 12 amino acids. The V gene's germline CDR1 is SSHAT and CDR2 FNYEAQ (reference sequence). CDR3 sequence (DNA): TGTGCCAGCAGCCCGGGGTACGGGGAGCTGTTTTTT. This encodes CASSPGYGELFF.

The CDR3 bases are TGCGCCAGCAGCACGGACAGGGCAACGGGAAACACCATATATTTT. Protein sequence: CASSTDRATGNTIYF. The chain uses TRBV5-1 and TRBJ1-3, with 8 bases lining up with TRBD1. This CDR3 is 15 amino acids long. V shed 4 bases and J 4 bases; nucleotides not matched to a gene: 7. Germline V lookup: CDR1 SGHRS, CDR2 YFSETQ.

The chain employs TRBV28 and TRBJ1-1; 9 nucleotides line up with TRBD1. Germline CDR1 MDHEN, CDR2 SYDVKM. After removal of 5 bases from V and 10 bases from J, the junction contained 5 bases not matched to a gene. The CDR3 is 12 amino acids. CDR3 DNA: TGTGCCAGCAGTCGTACGGACAGGGGAGCTTTCTTT. Residues: CASSRTDRGAFF.

CDR3 in DNA: TGTGCCAGTAGTCCCTACCCGGACAGGGTTTATGGCTACACCTTC. Its protein product is CASSPYPDRVYGYTF. The V call is TRBV19, the J call TRBJ1-2, with 8 bases aligning to TRBD1. V was clipped by 5 bases and J by 5 bases; unmatched bases: 10. This CDR3 has 15 amino acids. Per germline, CDR1 LNHDA and CDR2 SQIVND (reference sequence).

The chain has TRBV6-1 and TRBJ2-3; 11 positions match TRBD2. V lost 7 bases and J lost 6; bases outside the gene matches: 3. The CDR3 has 13 amino acids. Germline V gene data show CDR1 as MNHNS and CDR2 as SASEGT. The CDR3 reads CASTSSGGDTQYF. For the CDR3, the DNA is TGTGCCAGCACCTCTAGCGGGGGGGATACGCAGTATTTT.

This clone was counted once. This chain joins TRBV7-2 and TRBJ1-1; D call uncertain. The CDR3 has 13 residues. The germline gives CDR1 SGHTA, CDR2 FQGNSA. V lost 1 base to trimming and J lost 4 bases, with 7 bases between them. The CDR3 bases are TGTGCCAGCAGCTTAGGCGTGATCACTGAAGCTTTCTTT. Translation gives CASSLGVITEAFF.

The chain has TRBV6-5 and TRBJ2-7; TRBD2 matches at 8 bases. With 2 bases clipped from V and 7 bases from J, the junction kept 10 bases outside the gene matches. From germline, CDR1 is MNHEY and CDR2 SVGAGI. The CDR3 has 15 residues. The DNA of the CDR3 is TGTGCCAGCAGTTACGGCGGGGGGACCATCTTAGAGCAGTACTTC. Protein sequence: CASSYGGGTILEQYF.

The V and J genes are TRBV7-3 and TRBJ2-4; TRBD1 matches at 12 bases. Per the germline V gene, CDR1 is SGHTA and CDR2 is FQGTGA. V trimming: 3 bases; J trimming: 1 base; junction bases outside the gene matches: 7. The CDR3 is 18 residues long. The CDR3 spells CASSLRGQGAGAKNIQYF. Here the CDR3 DNA reads TGTGCCAGCAGCTTGAGGGGACAGGGGGCGGGGGCCAAAAACATTCAGTACTTC.

This chain links TRBV9 with TRBJ1-1; D is possibly TRBD1 (6 bases). The germline gives CDR1 SGDLS, CDR2 YYNGEE. The CDR3 consists of 14 residues. V lost 1 base and J lost 10, with 17 bases in between. The CDR3 spells CASSVTDRTGGAFF. CDR3 nucleotides: TGTGCCAGCAGCGTAACGGACAGAACTGGGGGAGCTTTCTTT.

This clone appeared a few times. The V and J genes are TRBV23-1 and TRBJ2-5; TRBD2 agrees at 7 bases. TRBV23-1 is reported as an ORF; its role is uncertain. The CDR3 has 13 residues. J lost 4 bases, V lost 6 bases, and 5 bases had no gene match. CDR3 loop: CASRGGKAETQYF. In DNA, the CDR3 is TGCGCCAGCAGGGGGGGGAAAGCAGAGACCCAGTACTTC.

This clone showed up just a few times. The chain recombines TRBV5-1 with TRBJ1-1; weak D call: TRBD1 (5 bases). This CDR3 spans 15 amino acids. The V gene lost 0 bases and the J gene lost 4 bases, with 13 bases spanning the gap. The germline gives CDR1 SGHRS, CDR2 YFSETQ. CDR3 residues: CASSLGGAGSTEAFF. The CDR3, as DNA: TGCGCCAGCAGCTTGGGGGGCGCAGGAAGCACTGAAGCTTTCTTT.

In this sample, this clone turned up a few times. The chain recombines TRBV9 with TRBJ1-4, with D maybe TRBD1 (5 bases). Germline-derived CDR1 and CDR2 are SGDLS and YYNGEE. V was clipped by 0 bases and J by 8 bases, with 11 bases between them. The CDR3 spans 14 residues. CDR3 sequence (DNA): TGTGCCAGCAGCGTAGGGCGGAGGGGAGAAAAACTGTTTTTT. This translates into CASSVGRRGEKLFF.

J is TRBJ1-1 and V is TRBV7-2; D possibly corresponds to TRBD1 (6 bases). Trimming removed 4 bases at V and 4 bases at J, with 7 bases between. CDR3 length: 12 residues. The germline V gene encodes CDR1 SGHTA and CDR2 FQGNSA. The CDR3 protein is CASSSQGTEAFF. In DNA, the CDR3 is TGTGCCAGCAGCTCACAGGGCACTGAAGCTTTCTTT.

The chain employs TRBV19 and TRBJ2-1; tentative D call: TRBD2 (5 bases). V was trimmed by 5 bases and J by 7 bases, leaving 12 bases between them. CDR3 length: 13 amino acids. Germline assignment: CDR1 LNHDA and CDR2 SQIVND (reference sequence). This chain's CDR3 is CASSWERWNEQFF. CDR3 coding DNA: TGTGCCAGTAGTTGGGAGAGGTGGAATGAGCAGTTCTTC. The full variable domain, its missing parts supplied by reference TRBV19 and TRBJ2-1, is DGGITQSPKYLFRKEGQNVTLSCEQNLNHDAMYWYRQDPGQGLRLIYYSQIVNDFQKGDIAEGYSVSREKKESFPLTVTSAQKNPTAFYLCASSWERWNEQFFGPGTRLTVL.

The chain couples TRBV27 to TRBJ1-4; TRBD1 matches 7 bases. Germline CDR1 MNHEY, CDR2 SMNVEV (reference sequence). The CDR3 spans 14 residues. Losses at the gene ends were 1 base for V and 8 bases for J; bases not matched to a gene: 4. The CDR3 DNA follows: TGTGCCAGCAGTTTATTGGGACAGTTCGAAAAACTGTTTTTT. Its translation: CASSLLGQFEKLFF.

The chain uses TRBV28 and TRBJ2-1, with 9 bases fitting TRBD2. The CDR3 loop spans 15 amino acids. The V and J ends lost 8 bases and 5 bases, in that order; junction bases with no gene match: 10. Germline V gene lookup returns CDR1 MDHEN and CDR2 SYDVKM. CDR3 bases: TGTGCCAGCCGACCCGCCCTAGCGGGGCACAATGAGCAGTTCTTC. Translating it yields CASRPALAGHNEQFF. The whole variable domain, remainder taken from reference TRBV28 and TRBJ2-1, is DVKVTQSSRYLVKRTGEKVFLECVQDMDHENMFWYRQDPGLGLRLIYFSYDVKMKEKGDIPEGYSVSREKKERFSLILESASTNQTSMYLCASRPALAGHNEQFFGPGTRLTVL.

The rearrangement uses TRBV6-5 and TRBJ2-7; 12 bases are a match to TRBD2. V was pared by 4 bases and J by 3 bases, with 4 bases of the junction left unmatched. The CDR3 has 15 amino acids. The germline V gene encodes CDR1 MNHEY and CDR2 SVGAGI. CDR3 region: CASSSLAGGIYEQYF. CDR3 DNA: TGTGCCAGCAGTTCGCTAGCGGGGGGGATCTACGAGCAGTACTTC.

This chain uses TRBV6-1 with TRBJ2-3; D is uncertain. V lost 3 bases and J lost 0, with 10 bases in between. CDR3 length: 15 amino acids. Germline CDR1 is MNHNS and CDR2 is SASEGT. The CDR3 reads CASSDLKTSTDTQYF. The CDR3 DNA follows: TGTGCCAGCAGTGATTTAAAAACTAGCACAGATACGCAGTATTTT.

The table lists this clone with a few counts. The genes are TRBV9 and TRBJ2-3; weak D call: TRBD2 (5 bases). The V gene lost 0 bases and the J gene lost 11 bases, with 16 bases spanning the gap. This CDR3 contains 14 residues. Germline V gives CDR1 SGDLS, CDR2 YYNGEE. The CDR3 sequence: CASSVEDSPLGQYF. The CDR3 nucleotides read TGTGCCAGCAGCGTAGAGGACTCCCCACTTGGGCAGTATTTT.

The chain joins TRBV7-6 to TRBJ1-1; D possibly corresponds to TRBD1 (6 bases). Trimming removed 5 bases at V and 3 bases at J, with 13 bases between. The CDR3 sequence is 14 residues long. CDR1 and CDR2 from the germline V gene are SGHVS and FNYEAQ. Here the CDR3 DNA reads TGTGCCAGCAGCAAACAGGGTAGTCACACTGAAGCTTTCTTT. As protein: CASSKQGSHTEAFF.

This chain connects TRBV6-1 to TRBJ2-5, with D maybe TRBD1 (6 bases). The last part of the DNA fits TRBJ2-7 better; the J call may be wrong. The CDR3 is made up of 14 amino acids. Germline values: CDR1 MNHNS, CDR2 SASEGT. The chain's CDR3 is CASTPGDGTYEQYF. CDR3 coding DNA: TGTGCCAGCACCCCAGGGGACGGCACCTACGAGCAGTACTTC.

The chain is built from TRBV5-6 and TRBJ2-5; no definite D call. V dropped 1 base and J dropped 1 base, with 8 bases sitting between them. CDR1 is SGHDT, CDR2 YYEEEE, per germline. The CDR3 spans 14 residues. The CDR3 DNA reads as TGTGCCAGCAGCTTGCGGTTCATCCAAGAGACCCAGTACTTC. This translates into CASSLRFIQETQYF.

The CDR3: CASSPGGGPGWGTEAFF. CDR3 sequence (DNA): TGTGCCAGCAGTCCCGGCGGAGGGCCAGGGTGGGGCACTGAAGCTTTCTTT. The chain has TRBV7-3 and TRBJ1-1; D perhaps matches TRBD1 (5 bases). The germline gives CDR1 SGHTA, CDR2 FQGTGA. Between the trimmed V and J ends, which lost 6 bases and 4 bases, there was a span of 24 bases. The CDR3 has 17 amino acids.

The rearrangement uses TRBV5-1 and TRBJ2-5; 9 bases match TRBD1. The CDR3 sequence is 15 residues long. Trimming took 4 bases from V and 5 from J; bases not matched to a gene: 9. Germline-derived CDR1 and CDR2 are SGHRS and YFSETQ. CDR3 amino acids: CASSLGTGIRETQYF. The CDR3 nucleotides are TGCGCCAGCAGCCTCGGGACAGGGATTCGGGAGACCCAGTACTTC.

J is TRBJ2-3 and V is TRBV5-1; the match to TRBD1 covers 7 bases. Germline CDR1 SGHRS, CDR2 YFSETQ. Unmatched junction bases numbered 12, after V lost 4 bases and J lost 7 bases. The CDR3 covers 15 residues. The CDR3 DNA reads TGCGCCAGCAGCCCGAAGACAGGGTCGGAGAATACGCAGTATTTT. Translated: CASSPKTGSENTQYF.

The V gene is TRBV7-2, the J gene TRBJ2-7, with D uncertain. Trimming pared 2 bases from V and 3 bases from J, leaving 11 bases between. Germline V gene lookup returns CDR1 SGHTA and CDR2 FQGNSA. The CDR3 has 14 amino acids. In nucleotides, the CDR3 is TGTGCCAGCAGCTTAAATCCTGGCAACTACGAGCAGTACTTC. As protein: CASSLNPGNYEQYF.

The chain uses TRBV19 and TRBJ2-4; TRBD2 is a possible D gene (6 bases). This CDR3 spans 13 amino acids. Germline loops: CDR1 LNHDA, CDR2 SQIVND (reference sequence). With 5 bases removed from V and 3 bases from J, the gap between germline ends came to 8 bases. The CDR3 DNA sequence: TGTGCCAGTAGTGGGGGGAGCAAAAACATTCAGTACTTC. Amino acids: CASSGGSKNIQYF.

The rearrangement links TRBV19 to TRBJ1-1, with TRBD1 matching over 8 bases. CDR1 is LNHDA and CDR2 is SQIVND in the germline V gene (reference sequence). The CDR3 is 16 residues long. J gave up 2 bases and V 5 bases, and 10 bases lay outside the gene matches. The CDR3 loop reads CASSPRDRWVNTEAFF. As DNA, the CDR3 is TGTGCCAGTAGTCCGAGGGACAGGTGGGTTAACACTGAAGCTTTCTTT.

The CDR3 DNA reads TGTGCCAGCAGTGAAGCAGGGAGCTCCTACAATGAGCAGTTCTTC. Its protein product is CASSEAGSSYNEQFF. The chain has TRBV2 and TRBJ2-1; TRBD2 is a possible D gene (5 bases). V was pared by 0 bases and J by 0 bases, with 6 bases between. The CDR3 sequence is 15 residues long. Germline CDR1 SNHLY, CDR2 FYNNEI.